A single sample is the source of the 4 T cell receptor beta chains below, sequenced in a study of cytomegalovirus exposure and HLA in healthy donors. PCR involved 60 Vbeta and 13 Jbeta primers. Generated by immunoSEQ multiplex PCR, the TCRdb table keeps only in-frame clones and is missing some. The repertoire includes hundreds of thousands of clones, roughly 90% of them detected once, and less than 2.5% sits in the top ten. The sequencing sample was made of PBMCs. The receptors stem from a woman aged 18-29 years in good health and CMV-seronegative.

The chain employs TRBV5-1 and TRBJ2-7; 10 bases map to TRBD2. The CDR3 has 17 residues. Germline loops: CDR1 SGHRS, CDR2 YFSETQ. V dropped 5 bases and J dropped 2; count of bases not matched to a gene: 13. CDR3 DNA: TGCGCCAGCAGAGCTGGTAGCGGGGGGAAAAAGACCTACGAGCAGTACTTC. Translation: CASRAGSGGKKTYEQYF.

This clone was seen a single time. The chain links TRBV2 to TRBJ1-5, with D possibly TRBD1 on 6 matching bases. From germline, CDR1 is SNHLY and CDR2 FYNNEI. The CDR3 covers 14 residues. Trimming shortened V by 8 bases and J by 7 bases, and 18 bases separated the two germline ends. Here the CDR3 reads CASVAGTQGQPQHF. The DNA of the CDR3 is TGTGCCAGCGTCGCCGGGACACAAGGGCAGCCCCAGCATTTT.

The rearrangement uses TRBV19 and TRBJ1-1, with D uncertain. The CDR3 loop spans 12 amino acids. Trimming pared 1 base from V and 11 bases from J, leaving 11 bases between. Germline CDR1 is LNHDA and CDR2 is SQIVND (reference sequence). The DNA of the CDR3 is TGTGCCAGTAGTATAGGGGAGAGCCTGGCTTTCTTT. Its translation is CASSIGESLAFF.

V and J are TRBV4-1 and TRBJ1-4; weak D call: TRBD1 (5 bases). In germline, CDR1 is MGHRA, CDR2 YSYEKL. This CDR3 contains 15 residues. Trimming cost V 2 bases and J 4 bases, with 11 bases left between them. The CDR3 DNA follows: TGCGCCAGCAGCCAAAGGGACTCGAGTAATGAAAAACTGTTTTTT. It translates to CASSQRDSSNEKLFF.